Following are 26 T cell receptor beta chains from one sample sequenced in a study of PD-L1 blockade in urothelial cancer (TCRdb year 2017). The sample's time point, from its label and the paper: pretreatment peripheral blood. The receptor library was made with the immunoSEQ multiplex PCR assay. TCRdb stores this immuneACCESS table with in-frame sequences only. Part of the clones is absent; in the studies checked, under half of the shortfall reflects unresolved V genes, and no reason is known for the rest. This sample is represented by tens of thousands of clones; over 80% of them were singletons. Roughly 9% of the sample goes to the ten largest clones. Sample: PBMCs, taken around atezolizumab (anti-PD-L1) treatment. These receptors were taken from a woman in her sixties or seventies with urothelial cancer.

The chain carries TRBV29-1 and TRBJ2-1; D might be TRBD2 (6 bases). The V gene lost 4 bases and the J gene lost 9 bases, with 22 bases spanning the gap. This CDR3 spans 15 amino acids. Germline V gene sequence: CDR1 SQVTM, CDR2 ANQGSEA. CDR3 sequence reads: CSVGDRGTALGEQFF. The DNA for the CDR3 is TGCAGCGTTGGGGACCGCGGGACTGCCCTAGGTGAGCAGTTCTTC.

This chain uses TRBV5-1 with TRBJ2-7; D possibly corresponds to TRBD2 (7 bases). The V end lost 0 bases, the J end lost 6 bases, and 16 bases lay between the germline ends. The germline CDR1 and CDR2 sequences are SGHRS and YFSETQ. The CDR3 extends over 15 amino acids. CDR3: CASSLVAGALGEQYF. CDR3 DNA sequence: TGCGCCAGCAGCTTGGTGGCGGGGGCGCTGGGCGAGCAGTACTTC.

This chain uses TRBV30 with TRBJ1-1, with 10 bases matching TRBD1. Germline lookup yields CDR1 GTSNPN and CDR2 SVGIG (reference sequence). V was clipped by 4 bases and J by 2 bases; unmatched bases: 10. This CDR3 has 16 residues. This CDR3 reads CAWKEGDRGLNTEAFF. CDR3 sequence (DNA): TGTGCCTGGAAGGAAGGGGACAGGGGCCTAAACACTGAAGCTTTCTTT. Variable domain in full (rest from reference TRBV30 and TRBJ1-1): SQTIHQWPATLVQPVGSPLSLECTVEGTSNPNLYWYRQAAGRGLQLLFYSVGIGQISSEVPQNLSASRPQDRQFILSSKKLLLSDSGFYLCAWKEGDRGLNTEAFFGQGTRLTVV.

In its sample, this clone was seen once. The DNA of the CDR3 is TGTGCCAGCAGCCACTTGACAGGGGGAGACACTGAAGCTTTCTTT. Amino acids: CASSHLTGGDTEAFF. The chain is built from TRBV4-2 and TRBJ1-1; 9 bases match TRBD1. The CDR3 runs to 15 residues. Germline lookup yields CDR1 LGHNA and CDR2 YNFKEQ. V trimming: 3 bases; J trimming: 3 bases; junction bases outside the gene matches: 5.

The table lists this clone with a count of one. J is TRBJ1-5 and V is TRBV6-6; the D is unclear. The V end lost 2 bases, the J end lost 6 bases, and 17 bases lay between the germline ends. The CDR3 has 16 amino acids. The germline V gene has CDR1 MNHNY and CDR2 SVGAGI (reference sequence). For the CDR3, the DNA is TGTGCCAGCAGTTACGAGGGTCCCAGGCGACGTCAGCCCCAGCATTTT. Translating gives CASSYEGPRRRQPQHF.

There are a few counts of this clone. CDR3 region: CASSEQGAKETQYF. As DNA, the CDR3 is TGTGCCAGTAGTGAACAGGGGGCGAAAGAGACCCAGTACTTC. This chain joins TRBV19 and TRBJ2-5, with TRBD1 identical over 9 bases. Looked up from germline, CDR1 is LNHDA and CDR2 is SQIVND (reference sequence). Trimming took 5 bases from V and 3 from J; bases not matched to a gene: 4. The CDR3 spans 14 residues. Based on the CDR3 plus reference TRBV19 and TRBJ2-5, the full variable domain is DGGITQSPKYLFRKEGQNVTLSCEQNLNHDAMYWYRQDPGQGLRLIYYSQIVNDFQKGDIAEGYSVSREKKESFPLTVTSAQKNPTAFYLCASSEQGAKETQYFGPGTRLLVL.

This chain connects TRBV29-1 to TRBJ1-2, with 7 bases identical to TRBD1. Germline V gene sequence: CDR1 SQVTM, CDR2 ANQGSEA. V lost 4 bases and J lost 7; bases outside the gene matches: 9. The CDR3 loop spans 13 amino acids. The CDR3 region has the DNA TGCAGCGTTGGGGAGACAGGGCGATTTGGCTACACCTTC. It specifies CSVGETGRFGYTF.

The rearrangement links TRBV6-1 to TRBJ2-1; TRBD2 matches 12 bases. CDR1 and CDR2 (germline): MNHNS, SASEGT. The CDR3 loop spans 15 amino acids. V was clipped by 9 bases and J by 7 bases; unmatched bases: 10. The chain's CDR3 is CASYLAGGPLNEQFF. CDR3 DNA: TGTGCCAGTTACCTAGCGGGAGGGCCGTTGAATGAGCAGTTCTTC.

The chain combines TRBV5-6 with TRBJ2-2; weak D call: TRBD1 (5 bases). V shed 2 bases and J shed 6 bases, with 11 bases lying between them. The germline V gene has CDR1 SGHDT and CDR2 YYEEEE. This CDR3 has 14 amino acids. The CDR3, as DNA: TGTGCCAGCAGCTTAGCAGGGTATGCCGGGGAGCTGTTTTTT. Translating gives CASSLAGYAGELFF. Using reference TRBV5-6 and TRBJ2-2 for the parts outside the CDR3, the full variable domain is DAGVTQSPTHLIKTRGQQVTLRCSPKSGHDTVSWYQQALGQGPQFIFQYYEEEERQRGNFPDRFSGHQFPNYSSELNVNALLLGDSALYLCASSLAGYAGELFFGEGSRLTVL.

The rearrangement links TRBV5-8 to TRBJ2-1; 12 nucleotides line up with TRBD1. The CDR3 contains 15 residues. The V and J ends lost 5 bases and 4 bases, in that order; junction bases with no gene match: 4. CDR1 SGHTS and CDR2 YDEGEE come from the germline V gene. The CDR3, as DNA: TGTGCCAGCAGTCTGGGACAGGGGGCATACAATGAGCAGTTCTTC. Protein: CASSLGQGAYNEQFF.

A few counts support this clone. The chain employs TRBV4-1 and TRBJ1-4, with D maybe TRBD1 (6 bases). The V gene lost 0 bases and the J gene lost 7 bases, with 15 bases spanning the gap. CDR1 MGHRA and CDR2 YSYEKL come from the germline V gene. This CDR3 is built from 16 residues. The CDR3 protein is CASSQDQQGKGEKLFF. Here the CDR3 DNA reads TGCGCCAGCAGCCAAGATCAACAGGGAAAGGGTGAAAAACTGTTTTTT.

The chain employs TRBV20-1 and TRBJ1-2; D is unresolved. The germline V gene has CDR1 DFQATT and CDR2 SNEGSKA (reference sequence). This CDR3 spans 11 amino acids. Trimming took 7 bases from V and 2 from J, leaving 8 bases between them. CDR3 amino acids: CSGSPNYGYTF. CDR3 in DNA: TGCAGTGGTAGCCCAAACTATGGCTACACCTTC.

The chain joins TRBV4-2 to TRBJ1-1; no firm D call. The ends were cut back, 0 bases at V and 1 base at J, with 9 bases in the middle. CDR1 and CDR2 from the germline V gene are LGHNA and YNFKEQ. This CDR3 region has 15 residues. The CDR3 region is CASSQDLRGNTEAFF. CDR3 coding DNA: TGTGCCAGCAGCCAAGATCTACGGGGGAACACTGAAGCTTTCTTT.

CDR3 nucleotide sequence: TGTGCCAGTAGTGCCATAGGACAGGGAAGGAATTGGGACTATGGCTACACCTTC. The encoded protein is CASSAIGQGRNWDYGYTF. The chain joins TRBV19 to TRBJ1-2; 8 bases line up with TRBD1. Trimming cost V 5 bases and J 3 bases; bases outside gene matches: 17. The V gene's germline CDR1 is LNHDA and CDR2 SQIVND (reference sequence). The CDR3 consists of 18 residues.

The genes are TRBV30 and TRBJ1-1; possibly TRBD1 for D (6 bases). There are 12 residues in the CDR3. V was pared by 1 base and J by 5 bases, with 8 bases between. Germline lookup yields CDR1 GTSNPN and CDR2 SVGIG (reference sequence). This CDR3 is CAWSAGETEAFF. CDR3 coding DNA: TGTGCCTGGAGTGCAGGGGAAACTGAAGCTTTCTTT.

The chain recombines TRBV19 with TRBJ2-7; 9 bases map to TRBD1. CDR3 length: 16 residues. V was pared by 5 bases and J by 4 bases, with 12 bases of the junction left unmatched. Germline assignment: CDR1 LNHDA and CDR2 SQIVND (reference sequence). CDR3 sequence reads: CASSAAAGTGFYEQYF. The CDR3 coding sequence is TGTGCCAGTAGTGCAGCCGCTGGGACAGGGTTTTACGAGCAGTACTTC.

This rearrangement joins TRBV7-8 to TRBJ2-1, with D tentatively TRBD2 (6 bases). Germline CDR1 is SGHVS and CDR2 is FQNEAQ. V lost 2 bases and J 6 bases, leaving 17 bases between the germline ends. The CDR3 totals 16 residues. For the CDR3, the DNA is TGTGCCAGCAGCTTATTTGAGGCAACTAGCATCAATGAGCAGTTCTTC. The encoded protein is CASSLFEATSINEQFF.

The chain carries TRBV29-1 and TRBJ2-3; 9 bases are a match to TRBD1. The CDR3 runs to 16 residues. Trimming cost V 6 bases and J 0 bases; bases outside gene matches: 10. CDR1 is SQVTM and CDR2 is ANQGSEA in the germline V gene. The CDR3 sequence: CSVAKYGQGSTDTQYF. CDR3 sequence (DNA): TGCAGCGTAGCCAAATATGGACAGGGGAGCACAGATACGCAGTATTTT.

This clone was detected a few times. The rearrangement joins TRBV28 to TRBJ1-1, with TRBD1 matching over 11 bases. From germline, CDR1 is MDHEN and CDR2 SYDVKM. This CDR3 is built from 17 residues. V was clipped by 2 bases and J by 6 bases; unmatched bases: 11. The CDR3 here is CASSLIGQGARWAEAFF. The CDR3 DNA reads TGTGCCAGCAGTTTAATTGGACAGGGGGCGCGTTGGGCTGAAGCTTTCTTT.

V usage is TRBV7-2 and J usage is TRBJ2-3; the match to TRBD2 covers 7 bases. This CDR3 has 16 amino acids. Germline CDR1 and CDR2: SGHTA and FQGNSA. The V gene end was trimmed by 2 bases and the J gene end by 5 bases; junction bases not matched to a gene: 10. The CDR3 region is CASSLQSGRHQDTQYF. Written as DNA, the CDR3 is TGTGCCAGCAGCTTACAATCCGGGAGGCACCAAGATACGCAGTATTTT.

The chain recombines TRBV5-1 with TRBJ2-3, with 10 bases matching TRBD2. After removal of 4 bases from V and 5 bases from J, the junction contained 16 bases not matched to a gene. Germline V gene data show CDR1 as SGHRS and CDR2 as YFSETQ. The CDR3 sequence is 18 residues long. The CDR3 here is CASSPEGPQAGGRDTQYF. For the CDR3, the DNA is TGCGCCAGCAGCCCCGAAGGGCCCCAAGCGGGAGGGAGAGATACGCAGTATTTT.

This clone was seen once. The J gene is TRBJ2-7, the V gene TRBV6-1; 9 positions match TRBD2. The length of the CDR3 is 14 residues. The V gene end was trimmed by 6 bases and the J gene end by 0 bases; junction bases not matched to a gene: 3. The V gene's germline CDR1 is MNHNS and CDR2 SASEGT. CDR3 DNA: TGTGCCAGCAGAGTAGCGGGAGTCTCCTACGAGCAGTACTTC. Translated, it gives CASRVAGVSYEQYF.

The chain uses TRBV5-6 and TRBJ2-7; D uncertain. The CDR3 runs 14 residues. Germline CDR1 is SGHDT and CDR2 is YYEEEE. The V and J ends lost 1 base and 2 bases respectively, with 10 bases between them. In DNA, the CDR3 is TGTGCCAGCAGCTTGAAACCTACCGCCTACGAGCAGTACTTC. This gives the protein CASSLKPTAYEQYF.

V is TRBV6-1 and J is TRBJ2-7; D remains ambiguous. Trimming took 3 bases from V and 1 from J, leaving 7 bases between them. This CDR3 spans 13 amino acids. The V gene's germline CDR1 is MNHNS and CDR2 SASEGT. CDR3 nucleotides: TGTGCCAGCAGTGAGCTCAGGTCCTACGAGCAGTACTTC. It encodes CASSELRSYEQYF.

The chain uses TRBV6-6 and TRBJ2-2, with TRBD2 as a possible D gene (5 bases). V dropped 6 bases and J dropped 6 bases, with 14 bases sitting between them. The CDR3 is 14 amino acids. The germline CDR1 and CDR2 sequences are MNHNY and SVGAGI (reference sequence). The CDR3 DNA sequence: TGTGCCAGCAGAGATTGGACTCCCCCCGGGGAGCTGTTTTTT. This gives the protein CASRDWTPPGELFF.

In nucleotides, the CDR3 is TGCGCCAGCAGCTTAGGTACGGGAACCGGGGAGCTGTTTTTT. Protein sequence: CASSLGTGTGELFF. This chain joins TRBV5-1 and TRBJ2-2, with D possibly being TRBD2 (5 bases). CDR1 and CDR2 from the germline V gene are SGHRS and YFSETQ. V gave up 2 bases and J gave up 5 bases, with 10 bases separating them. The CDR3 runs to 14 residues.